This T cell receptor (beta chain) appears in the sequencing data of a study of blood T cell repertoires in COVID-19. Study-level background: Donors in the United States, Italy and Spain gave samples during acute or convalescent COVID-19. In each case, the material was cDNA or gDNA derived from T cells, B-cell-depleted T cells, or PBMCs.

Assay: immunoSEQ multiplex PCR; the TCRdb copy retains only in-frame clones and omits some. The data hold about 100,000 clones, with 92% observed a single time. The CDR3 spans 11 residues. The V end lost 2 bases, the J end lost 2 bases, and 4 bases lay between the germline ends. Germline V gene data show CDR1 as GTSNPN and CDR2 as SVGIG (reference sequence). This receptor was obtained from an older man with acute or convalescent COVID-19. This rearrangement joins TRBV30 to TRBJ2-7; D remains unclear. Sequencing was performed on peripheral blood. The CDR3 loop reads CAWSLAYEQYF. The CDR3, as DNA: TGTGCCTGGAGTTTAGCCTACGAGCAGTACTTC.